The source of this T cell receptor beta chain is a study of CD8+CD57+ T cells in acquired aplastic anemia. As for the study in general: The mean DNA yield obtained from sorted CD4+ and CD8+ cells came to roughly 3 ug.

Germline assignment: CDR1 SQVTM and CDR2 ANQGSEA. Deletions cut 3 bases from V and 1 base from J, with 13 bases between. This CDR3 spans 14 amino acids. This clonotype appeared once. The antigen remains unidentified. Genomic DNA acted as the template from which TCR beta VDJ combination and CDR3 sequence profiling were carried out. TCRdb reprocessed the reads via MiXCR and lists one record per CDR3 protein. The data contain a few hundred thousand distinct CDR3 sequences, approximately 33% of them singletons. Broader study findings: Around 27 CD8+ CDR3 sequences occurred in both the patients and the controls.

The sequenced patients had an expansion of CD8+CD57+ cells seen by flow cytometry. Patients had undergone no therapy by the time their blood was sampled. Source material: sorted CD4+, CD8+, or CD8+CD57+ T cells (not recorded which) from PBMCs. The chain joins TRBV29-1 to TRBJ2-7, with D hard to call. The sequence came from a human donor with aplastic anemia. This chain's CDR3 is CSVDEGIGSYEQYF. CDR3 nucleotides: TGCAGCGTTGATGAAGGAATCGGGTCCTACGAGCAGTACTTC.